The 10 T cell receptor delta chains listed next were all sequenced from one sample in a study of delta chains in infants with herpesvirus infections. PBMC RNA was reverse transcribed using gamma-chain- and delta-chain-specific primers. TCRdb re-called the RT-PCR reads through CATT. The profile covers around 350 delta-chain clones, with roughly a sixth appearing a single time and around 30% taken by the ten largest. The sample consisted of peripheral blood, taken at time point 2 of longitudinal follow-up. These receptors all stem from a human donor who was a Ugandan infant, either HIV-exposed or HIV-unexposed (not recorded which).

By proportion, this clone is hyperexpanded. The sample has other DNA sequences that encode this CDR3 too. The chain is built from TRDV1 and TRDJ1; D assignment may be TRDD2 or TRDD3 (5 bases each). Trimming cost V 4 bases and J 4 bases, with 22 bases left between them. Germline values: CDR1 TSWWSYY, CDR2 QGS. There are 17 residues in the CDR3. CDR3 nucleotides: TGTGCTCTTGGGGCGAATGTCCCCCTACTGGCCTACGATAAACTCATCTTT. Translating gives CALGANVPLLAYDKLIF.

This clone was recorded a few times. Given a much more abundant clone one base away, this may be a read error. This chain joins TRDV2 and TRDJ1; 10 bases are shared with TRDD3. The CDR3 has 15 amino acids. Germline-derived CDR1 and CDR2 are GEAIGNYY and EKD. V lost 2 bases, J lost 9 bases, and 11 bases stayed unmatched. The chain's CDR3 is CACDILGDLTAQLIF. CDR3 nucleotide sequence: TGTGCCTGTGACATACTGGGGGATTTGACAGCACAACTCATCTTT.

Remarks on this clone: This clone may be a read error of a much larger clone one base away. The sample holds other DNA sequences that translate to the same CDR3. The CDR3 DNA is TGTGCTCTTGGGGAGGGATCTTCCTACAGAAGGGGGAGGGAATTTCGGACCGATAAACTCATCTTT. This sequence encodes CALGEGSSYRRGREFRTDKLIF. This chain links TRDV1 with TRDJ1; TRDD2 aligns across 8 bases. V trimming: 3 bases; J trimming: 2 bases; junction bases outside the gene matches: 26. The germline V gene has CDR1 TSWWSYY and CDR2 QGS. This CDR3 has 22 residues.

In this sample, this clone is medium-sized. Possible read error: a much larger clone is one base away. This chain joins TRAV38-2/DV8 and TRDJ1, with D tentatively TRDD3 (7 bases). This CDR3 contains 22 residues. Germline V gene sequence: CDR1 TSESDYY, CDR2 QEAYKQQN. Trimming cost V 1 base and J 7 bases, with 38 bases left between them. CDR3: CAYRSSMPSPRFTGVQGCKLIF. Here the CDR3 DNA reads TGTGCTTATAGGAGCTCTATGCCTTCCCCCAGGTTTACTGGGGTCCAGGGCTGTAAACTCATCTTT.

About this clone: A clone one base away is much larger, so this may be a read error. Other nucleotide sequences in the sample specify the same CDR3. The genes are TRDV2 and TRDJ1, with 12 nucleotides matching TRDD3. V was pared by 0 bases and J by 8 bases, with 21 bases of the junction left unmatched. Looked up from germline, CDR1 is GEAIGNYY and CDR2 is EKD. The CDR3 has 20 residues. This CDR3 reads CACDTVDPTSLLGDTPKLIF. The CDR3 DNA reads TGTGCCTGTGACACCGTAGATCCTACTTCTCTACTGGGGGATACCCCAAAACTCATCTTT.

This clone was seen a handful of times. It differs at one base from a far larger clone, so likely a read error. The chain carries TRDV1 and TRDJ1, with D perhaps assigned TRDD2 or TRDD3 (6 bases each). Per germline, CDR1 TSWWSYY and CDR2 QGS. Trimming removed 1 base at V and 0 bases at J, with 27 bases between. The CDR3 loop spans 21 amino acids. The CDR3 region is CALGEPPSYLGLGPYTDKLIF. CDR3 nucleotides: TGTGCTCTTGGGGAACCTCCGTCCTACCTGGGGCTAGGACCTTACACCGATAAACTCATCTTT.

This clone was seen more than once but under ten times. A far larger clone lies a single base away; this is likely a read error. The chain uses TRDV1 and TRDJ1; D may be TRDD2 or TRDD3 (5 bases each). Germline V gene lookup returns CDR1 TSWWSYY and CDR2 QGS. CDR3 length: 17 residues. CDR3 DNA: TGTGCTCTTGGGGCGAATGTCCCCCTACTGGCCTACGATAATCTCATCTTT. Its translation: CALGANVPLLAYDNLIF.

The J gene corresponds to TRDJ1; a V gene call is absent; the table assigns TRDD3, which was not confirmed against the DNA. The length of the CDR3 is 29 residues. CDR3 protein: CASGGGPRLPPLLDWGIRDERTVKCKLIF. The CDR3 DNA sequence: TGTGCCTCGGGGGGAGGGCCCCGCCTTCCCCCCCTCCTCGACTGGGGGATACGCGATGAAAGAACTGTTAAGTGTAAACTCATCTTT.

The rearrangement joins TRDV2 to TRDJ1, with TRDD3 matching 11 bases. Because TCRdb records no J gene, it was assigned here through a match of the DNA to germline. The CDR3 has 17 amino acids. Germline values: CDR1 GEAIGNYY, CDR2 EKD. The junction had 9 bases not matched to a gene; V was cut back by 0 bases and J by 4 bases. The CDR3 bases are TGTGCCTGTGACACCTTAGTGGGGGATACGCGGTTCGATAAACTCATCTTT. It codes for CACDTLVGDTRFDKLIF.

This clone is large within its sample. The genes are TRDV1 and TRDJ1; 8 bases are a match to TRDD3. CDR1 is TSWWSYY and CDR2 is QGS in the germline V gene. V gave up 1 base and J gave up 0 bases; unmatched junction bases: 16. CDR3 length: 20 residues. The CDR3 sequence: CALGEPLVGTGGYNTDKLIF. CDR3 nucleotide sequence: TGTGCTCTTGGGGAACCCCTTGTGGGTACTGGGGGGTATAACACCGATAAACTCATCTTT.